The next 11 T cell receptor beta chains were all read from a single sample in a study of cytomegalovirus exposure and HLA in healthy donors. The PCR used 60 Vbeta and 13 Jbeta primers. The data were produced by immunoSEQ multiplex PCR, yet TCRdb's version contains in-frame clones alone and is incomplete. Of more than 150,000 clones listed, 60% to 80% are singletons. Sequences were obtained from PBMCs. These receptor sequences come from a middle-aged man in good health and CMV-seropositive.

The rearrangement joins TRBV25-1 to TRBJ2-5; tentative D call: TRBD2 (5 bases). The CDR3 spans 14 residues. In germline, CDR1 is MGHDK, CDR2 SYGVNS. Trimming stripped 7 bases from V and 2 bases from J, with 14 bases between. CDR3 loop: CASTDRGSQETQYF. DNA of the CDR3: TGTGCCAGCACCGACCGGGGTTCTCAAGAGACCCAGTACTTC.

The V call is TRBV5-4, the J call TRBJ2-3; TRBD2 agrees at 10 bases. Germline V gives CDR1 SGHNT, CDR2 YYREEE (reference sequence). The CDR3 has 16 residues. The J segment lost 3 bases and the V segment lost 4 bases, leaving 8 bases of the junction unmatched. CDR3 coding DNA: TGTGCCAGCAGCCAGCGAGCGGGGGGGCTTACAGATACGCAGTATTTT. Encoded protein: CASSQRAGGLTDTQYF.

The gene calls are TRBV9 and TRBJ1-1; D may be TRBD1 (5 bases). Trimming took 2 bases from V and 3 from J, leaving 8 bases between them. The CDR3 extends over 13 amino acids. CDR1 and CDR2 from the germline V gene are SGDLS and YYNGEE. The CDR3 protein is CASSVRRDTEAFF. The CDR3 nucleotides read TGTGCCAGCAGCGTTCGCAGGGACACTGAAGCTTTCTTT.

As to this clone: One end of the junction fails to match germline, which may point to a read error. The V gene is TRBV20-1, the J gene TRBJ1-1; TRBD1 is a possible D gene (5 bases). Germline V lookup: CDR1 DFQATT, CDR2 SNEGSKA (reference sequence). The CDR3 is 10 amino acids. CDR3 amino acids: CSTGAVLSTF. CDR3 DNA: TGCAGTACTGGGGCCGTGCTTTCCACCTTT.

The rearrangement uses TRBV6-5 and TRBJ2-7; TRBD1 aligns across 8 bases. The CDR3 runs to 14 residues. Germline CDR1 MNHEY, CDR2 SVGAGI. J was trimmed by 0 bases and V by 8 bases; bases with no gene match: 6. The CDR3 coding sequence is TGTGCCAGCGGTAAGACAGGGGACTCCTACGAGCAGTACTTC. Amino acid sequence: CASGKTGDSYEQYF.

The chain employs TRBV5-1 and TRBJ2-1; no reliable D call. Germline-derived CDR1 and CDR2 are SGHRS and YFSETQ. Trimming removed 0 bases at V and 1 base at J, with 17 bases between. The CDR3 spans 18 residues. The CDR3 reads CASSLGQEAMYSYNEQFF. CDR3 sequence (DNA): TGCGCCAGCAGCTTGGGCCAAGAAGCCATGTATTCCTACAATGAGCAGTTCTTC.

The J gene is TRBJ1-2, the V gene TRBV5-4; D call uncertain. This CDR3 is 13 amino acids long. Trimming took 1 base from V and 8 from J, leaving 12 bases between them. CDR1 and CDR2 (germline): SGHNT, YYREEE (reference sequence). The CDR3: CASSLQARGGYTF. CDR3 in DNA: TGTGCCAGCAGCTTGCAGGCCCGCGGGGGCTACACCTTC.

This chain joins TRBV5-6 and TRBJ1-1; TRBD1 aligns across 7 bases. This CDR3 has 14 amino acids. From germline, CDR1 is SGHDT and CDR2 YYEEEE. Losses at the gene ends were 0 bases for V and 6 bases for J; bases not matched to a gene: 5. The CDR3 reads CASSLGWRGPEAFF. Here the CDR3 DNA reads TGTGCCAGCAGCTTGGGCTGGAGGGGGCCTGAAGCTTTCTTT.

CDR3 sequence reads: CASSLGTGGYTF. The CDR3 nucleotides are TGTGCCAGCAGCTTAGGCACAGGTGGCTACACCTTC. The V gene is TRBV13, the J gene TRBJ1-2, with D maybe TRBD1 (5 bases). The V end lost 0 bases, the J end lost 7 bases, and 6 bases lay between the germline ends. The CDR3 runs 12 residues. Germline V gene data show CDR1 as PRHDT and CDR2 as FYEKMQ (reference sequence).

This clone was found a few times. This chain uses TRBV27 with TRBJ1-2; 7 bases map to TRBD1. CDR3 length equals 13 residues. Germline V gene sequence: CDR1 MNHEY, CDR2 SMNVEV (reference sequence). V was clipped by 6 bases and J by 2 bases; unmatched bases: 3. CDR3 bases: TGTGCCAGCAGCCTGGACAGGAACTATGGCTACACCTTC. Protein product: CASSLDRNYGYTF.

The V call is TRBV7-2, the J call TRBJ1-5; D remains ambiguous. Germline V CDR1 and CDR2: SGHTA, FQGNSA. V shed 3 bases and J shed 1 base, with 7 bases lying between them. The CDR3 length is 14 residues. The CDR3 sequence: CASSFGSSNQPQHF. The CDR3 nucleotides read TGTGCCAGCAGCTTCGGGTCAAGCAATCAGCCCCAGCATTTT.